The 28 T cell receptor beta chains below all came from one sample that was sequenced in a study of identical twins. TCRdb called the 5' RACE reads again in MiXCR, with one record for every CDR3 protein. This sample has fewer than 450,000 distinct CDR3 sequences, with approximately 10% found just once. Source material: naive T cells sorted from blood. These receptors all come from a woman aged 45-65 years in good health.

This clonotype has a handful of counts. This CDR3 reads CASSWRRGENTQYF. The CDR3 region has the DNA TGTGCCAGCAGCTGGAGGCGGGGCGAAAATACGCAGTATTTT. This chain connects TRBV7-8 to TRBJ2-3; perhaps TRBD2 as D (6 bases). This CDR3 contains 14 residues. V lost 4 bases, J lost 7 bases, and 15 bases lay in between. Germline V gene lookup returns CDR1 SGHVS and CDR2 FQNEAQ.

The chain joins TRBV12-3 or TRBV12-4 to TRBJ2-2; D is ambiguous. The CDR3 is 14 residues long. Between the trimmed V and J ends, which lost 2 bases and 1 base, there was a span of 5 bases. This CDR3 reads CASSLMKNTGELFF. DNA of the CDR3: TGTGCCAGCAGTTTAATGAAGAACACCGGGGAGCTGTTTTTT.

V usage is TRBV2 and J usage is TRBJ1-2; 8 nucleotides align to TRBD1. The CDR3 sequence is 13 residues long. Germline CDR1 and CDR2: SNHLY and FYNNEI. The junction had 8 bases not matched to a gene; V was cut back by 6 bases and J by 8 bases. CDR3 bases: TGTGCCAGCAGACTGCAGGGGGCGGAGGGCTACACCTTC. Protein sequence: CASRLQGAEGYTF.

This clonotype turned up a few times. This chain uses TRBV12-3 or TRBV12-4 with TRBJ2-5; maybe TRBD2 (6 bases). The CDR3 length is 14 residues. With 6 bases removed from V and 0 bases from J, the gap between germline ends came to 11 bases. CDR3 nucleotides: TGTGCCAGCAGCAGACTAGGGTACCAAGAGACCCAGTACTTC. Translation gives CASSRLGYQETQYF.

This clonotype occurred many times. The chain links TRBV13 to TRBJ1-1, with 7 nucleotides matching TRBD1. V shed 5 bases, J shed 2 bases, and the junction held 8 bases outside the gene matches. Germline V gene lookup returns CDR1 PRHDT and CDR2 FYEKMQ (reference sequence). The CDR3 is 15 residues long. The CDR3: CASSPHRGLNTEAFF. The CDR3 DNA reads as TGTGCCAGCAGCCCACACAGGGGACTCAACACTGAAGCTTTCTTT.

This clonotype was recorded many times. The CDR3 DNA reads as TGTGCCAGCAGTGAACAGGGTGTAAACACCATATATTTT. Translated, it gives CASSEQGVNTIYF. The chain uses TRBV2 and TRBJ1-3, with a tentative D call TRBD1 (5 bases). Trimming pared 2 bases from V and 6 bases from J, leaving 8 bases between. Germline values: CDR1 SNHLY, CDR2 FYNNEI. The CDR3 has 13 residues.

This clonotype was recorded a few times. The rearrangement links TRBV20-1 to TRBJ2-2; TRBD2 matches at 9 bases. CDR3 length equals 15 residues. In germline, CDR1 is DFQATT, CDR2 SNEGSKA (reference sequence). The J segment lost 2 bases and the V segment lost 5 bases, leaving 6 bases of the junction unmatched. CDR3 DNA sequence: TGCAGTGCTTTTAGCGGGAGTGGAAACACCGGGGAGCTGTTTTTT. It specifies CSAFSGSGNTGELFF.

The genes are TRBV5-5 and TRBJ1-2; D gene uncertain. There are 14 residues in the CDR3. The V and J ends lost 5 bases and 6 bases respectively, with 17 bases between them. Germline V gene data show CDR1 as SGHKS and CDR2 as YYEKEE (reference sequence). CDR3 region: CASSSTMSIDGYTF. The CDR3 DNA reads TGTGCCAGCAGTTCGACGATGTCAATTGATGGCTACACCTTC.

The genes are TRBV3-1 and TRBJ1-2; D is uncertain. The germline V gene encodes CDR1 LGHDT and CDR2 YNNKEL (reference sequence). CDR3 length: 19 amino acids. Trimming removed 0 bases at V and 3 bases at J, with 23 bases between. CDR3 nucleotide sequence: TGTGCCAGCAGCCAAGATATCTTGGTTTACAGCGCACTTTACTATGGCTACACCTTC. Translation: CASSQDILVYSALYYGYTF.

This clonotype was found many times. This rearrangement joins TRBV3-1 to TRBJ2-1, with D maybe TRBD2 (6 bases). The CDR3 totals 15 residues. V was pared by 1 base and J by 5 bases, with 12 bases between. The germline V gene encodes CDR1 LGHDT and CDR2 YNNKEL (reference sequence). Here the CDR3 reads CASSQGLARNNEQFF. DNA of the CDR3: TGTGCCAGCAGCCAAGGGCTAGCGCGTAACAATGAGCAGTTCTTC.

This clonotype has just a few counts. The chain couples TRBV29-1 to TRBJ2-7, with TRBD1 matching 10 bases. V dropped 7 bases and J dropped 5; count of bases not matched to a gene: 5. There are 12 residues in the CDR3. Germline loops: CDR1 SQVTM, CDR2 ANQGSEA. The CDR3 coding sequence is TGCAGCGGAGGGACAGGGGAGAACGAGCAGTACTTC. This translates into CSGGTGENEQYF.

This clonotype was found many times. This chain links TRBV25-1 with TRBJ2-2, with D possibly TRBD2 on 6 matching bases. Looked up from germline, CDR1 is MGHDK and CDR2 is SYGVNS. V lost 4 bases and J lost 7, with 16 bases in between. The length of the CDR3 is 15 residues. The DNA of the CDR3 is TGTGCCAGCAGTGCCGTAACTAGCAGAGACGGGGAGCTGTTTTTT. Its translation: CASSAVTSRDGELFF.

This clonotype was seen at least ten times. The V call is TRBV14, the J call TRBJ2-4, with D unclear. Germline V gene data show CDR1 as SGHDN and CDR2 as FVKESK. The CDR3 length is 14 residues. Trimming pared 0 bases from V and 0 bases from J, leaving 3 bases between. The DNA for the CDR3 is TGTGCCAGCAGCCAAGAATTAGCCAAAAACATTCAGTACTTC. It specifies CASSQELAKNIQYF.

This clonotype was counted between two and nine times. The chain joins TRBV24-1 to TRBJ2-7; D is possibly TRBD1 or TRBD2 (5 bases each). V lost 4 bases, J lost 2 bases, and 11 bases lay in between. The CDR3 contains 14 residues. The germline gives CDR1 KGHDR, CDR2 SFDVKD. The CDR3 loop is CATSEPGPPYEQYF. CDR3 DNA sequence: TGTGCCACCAGTGAACCGGGACCTCCCTACGAGCAGTACTTC.

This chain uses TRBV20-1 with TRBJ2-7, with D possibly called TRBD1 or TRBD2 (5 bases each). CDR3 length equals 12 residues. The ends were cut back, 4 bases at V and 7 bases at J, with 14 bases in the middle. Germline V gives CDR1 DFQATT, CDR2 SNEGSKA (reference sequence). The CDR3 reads CSATTSWGEQYV. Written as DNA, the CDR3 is TGCAGTGCTACGACTTCTTGGGGGGAGCAGTACGTC.

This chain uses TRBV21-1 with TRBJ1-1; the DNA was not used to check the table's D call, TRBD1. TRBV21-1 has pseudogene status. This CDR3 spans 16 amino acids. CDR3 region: CASSKAQSLQGPEAFF. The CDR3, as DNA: TGTGCCAGCAGCAAAGCCCAAAGCCTACAGGGCCCTGAAGCTTTCTTT.

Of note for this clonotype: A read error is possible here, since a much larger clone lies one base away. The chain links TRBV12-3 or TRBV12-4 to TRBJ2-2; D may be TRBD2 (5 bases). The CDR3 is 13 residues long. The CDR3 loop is CASSLEWTGELYF. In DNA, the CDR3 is TGTGCCAGCAGTTTAGAGTGGACCGGGGAGCTGTATTTT.

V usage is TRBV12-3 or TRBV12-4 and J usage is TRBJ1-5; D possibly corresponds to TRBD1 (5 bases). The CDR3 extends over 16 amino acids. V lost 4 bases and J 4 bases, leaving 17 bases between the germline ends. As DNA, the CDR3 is TGTGCCAGCAGTTCCAACAGTGGGGGAGTTAATCAGCCCCAGCATTTT. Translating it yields CASSSNSGGVNQPQHF.

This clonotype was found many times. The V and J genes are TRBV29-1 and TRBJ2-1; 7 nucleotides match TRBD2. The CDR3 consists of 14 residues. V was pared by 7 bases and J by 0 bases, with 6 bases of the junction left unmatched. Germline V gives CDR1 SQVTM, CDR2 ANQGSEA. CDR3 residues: CSASAGNSYNEQFF. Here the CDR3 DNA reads TGCAGCGCCTCAGCGGGGAACTCCTACAATGAGCAGTTCTTC.

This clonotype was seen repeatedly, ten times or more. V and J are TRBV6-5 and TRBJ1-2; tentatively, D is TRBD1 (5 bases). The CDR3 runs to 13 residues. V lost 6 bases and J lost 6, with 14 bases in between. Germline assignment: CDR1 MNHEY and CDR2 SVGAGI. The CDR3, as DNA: TGTGCCAGCAGACCCGGGACGGTGCATGGCTACACCTTC. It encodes CASRPGTVHGYTF.

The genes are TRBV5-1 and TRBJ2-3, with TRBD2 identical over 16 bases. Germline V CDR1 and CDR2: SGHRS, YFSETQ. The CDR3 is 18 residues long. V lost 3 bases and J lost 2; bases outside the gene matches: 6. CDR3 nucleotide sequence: TGCGCCAGCAGCTCGGGACTAGCGGGAGGGAAGTACACAGATACGCAGTATTTT. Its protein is CASSSGLAGGKYTDTQYF.

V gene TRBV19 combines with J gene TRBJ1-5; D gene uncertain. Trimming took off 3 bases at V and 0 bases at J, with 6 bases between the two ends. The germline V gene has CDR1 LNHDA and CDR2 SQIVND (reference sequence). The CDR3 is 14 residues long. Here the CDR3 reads CASSIGDSNQPQHF. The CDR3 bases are TGTGCCAGTAGTATCGGTGATAGCAATCAGCCCCAGCATTTT.

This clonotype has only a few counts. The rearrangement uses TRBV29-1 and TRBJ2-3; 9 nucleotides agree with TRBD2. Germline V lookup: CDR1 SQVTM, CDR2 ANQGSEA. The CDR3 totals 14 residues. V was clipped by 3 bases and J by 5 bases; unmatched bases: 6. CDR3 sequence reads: CSVDGGRARDTQYF. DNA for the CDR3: TGCAGCGTTGACGGCGGGAGGGCCCGAGATACGCAGTATTTT.

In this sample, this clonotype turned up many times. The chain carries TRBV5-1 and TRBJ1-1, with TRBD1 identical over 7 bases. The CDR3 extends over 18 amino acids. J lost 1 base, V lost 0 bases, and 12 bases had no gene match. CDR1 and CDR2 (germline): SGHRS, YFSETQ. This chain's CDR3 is CASSLVGMGTAWNTEAFF. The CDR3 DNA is TGCGCCAGCAGCTTGGTCGGAATGGGGACAGCCTGGAACACTGAAGCTTTCTTT.

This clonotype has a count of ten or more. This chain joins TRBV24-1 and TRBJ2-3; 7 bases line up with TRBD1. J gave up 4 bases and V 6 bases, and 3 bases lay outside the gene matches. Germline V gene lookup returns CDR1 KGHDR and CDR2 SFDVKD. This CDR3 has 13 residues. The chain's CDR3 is CATSRTGSDTQYF. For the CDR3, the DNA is TGTGCCACCAGTCGGACAGGATCAGATACGCAGTATTTT.

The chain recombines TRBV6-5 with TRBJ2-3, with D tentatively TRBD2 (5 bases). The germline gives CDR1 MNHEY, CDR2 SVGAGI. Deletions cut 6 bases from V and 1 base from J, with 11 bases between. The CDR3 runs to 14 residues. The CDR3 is CASSAGFGTDTQYF. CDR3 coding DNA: TGTGCCAGCAGCGCGGGCTTTGGCACAGATACGCAGTATTTT.

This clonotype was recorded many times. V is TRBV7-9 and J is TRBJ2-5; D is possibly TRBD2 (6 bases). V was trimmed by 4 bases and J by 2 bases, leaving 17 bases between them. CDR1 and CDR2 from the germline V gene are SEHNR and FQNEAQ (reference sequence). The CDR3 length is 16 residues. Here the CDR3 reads CASSSYRRRDQETQYF. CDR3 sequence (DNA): TGTGCCAGCAGCTCCTACCGTAGGAGGGATCAAGAGACCCAGTACTTC.

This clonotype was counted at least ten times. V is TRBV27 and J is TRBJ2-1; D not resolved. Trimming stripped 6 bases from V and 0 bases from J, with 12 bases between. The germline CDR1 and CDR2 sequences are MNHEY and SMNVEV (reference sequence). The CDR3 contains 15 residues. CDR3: CASSPDGSSYNEQFF. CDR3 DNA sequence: TGTGCCAGCAGCCCGGACGGTAGCTCCTACAATGAGCAGTTCTTC.